Below, 19 T cell receptor beta chains from the same sample are listed, as sequenced in a study of control samples from healthy donors and cancer patients. Libraries were prepared by immunoSEQ multiplex PCR; TCRdb keeps only in-frame clonotypes and omits some of them. Of 25,000 to 35,000 clones listed, around 87% are singletons. Sequencing was performed on PBMCs. The receptors come from a woman between 40 and 50 years old with lung cancer.

The chain joins TRBV4-2 to TRBJ2-3; D not resolved. This CDR3 has 12 residues. Germline-derived CDR1 and CDR2 are LGHNA and YNFKEQ. The ends were cut back, 2 bases at V and 6 bases at J, with 6 bases in the middle. CDR3 nucleotide sequence: TGTGCCAGCAGCCAATCATGGGATACGCAGTATTTT. It is translated as CASSQSWDTQYF.

The rearrangement uses TRBV6-6 and TRBJ1-3, with 7 positions matching TRBD1. CDR3 length equals 15 residues. Germline-derived CDR1 and CDR2 are MNHNY and SVGAGI (reference sequence). Trimming took 6 bases from V and 0 from J; bases not matched to a gene: 5. CDR3 amino acids: CASRADRSSGNTIYF. The CDR3 DNA is TGTGCCAGCAGAGCGGACAGGAGCTCTGGAAACACCATATATTTT.

The chain employs TRBV6-5 and TRBJ2-7; no firm D call. The CDR3 is 14 amino acids. Germline V gene data show CDR1 as MNHEY and CDR2 as SVGAGI. The V end was cut by 5 bases, the J end by 5 bases, with 16 bases between. CDR3 in amino acids: CASSPRNGRHEQYF. CDR3 DNA sequence: TGTGCCAGCAGTCCGCGGAACGGACGGCACGAGCAGTACTTC.

V and J are TRBV11-2 and TRBJ2-2, with D possibly being TRBD1 (6 bases). From germline, CDR1 is SGHAT and CDR2 FQNNGV. The CDR3 runs 15 residues. Trimming left V 1 base short and J 5 bases short, with 11 bases between. CDR3 nucleotides: TGTGCCAGCAGCTTAGCGACAGGCTCTACCGGGGAGCTGTTTTTT. It translates to CASSLATGSTGELFF.

V is TRBV18 and J is TRBJ1-5; 10 bases match TRBD1. The CDR3 length is 16 residues. V trimming: 3 bases; J trimming: 2 bases; junction bases outside the gene matches: 4. Germline CDR1 reads KGHSH; CDR2 reads LQKENI. CDR3 sequence (DNA): TGTGCCAGCTCACCCGACAGGGGGCGAGGCAATCAGCCCCAGCATTTT. Amino acid sequence: CASSPDRGRGNQPQHF.

The V gene is TRBV19, the J gene TRBJ2-7, with D perhaps given as TRBD1 or TRBD2 (5 bases each). This CDR3 spans 14 amino acids. The ends were cut back, 2 bases at V and 5 bases at J, with 13 bases in the middle. The germline V gene encodes CDR1 LNHDA and CDR2 SQIVND (reference sequence). CDR3 in amino acids: CASSIWDGADEQYF. Written as DNA, the CDR3 is TGTGCCAGTAGTATATGGGACGGAGCGGACGAGCAGTACTTC.

The rearrangement uses TRBV19 and TRBJ1-1; possibly TRBD1 for D (5 bases). Trimming shortened V by 6 bases and J by 7 bases, and 15 bases separated the two germline ends. Germline CDR1 LNHDA, CDR2 SQIVND (reference sequence). This CDR3 comprises 13 residues. The CDR3 sequence is CASRPGPTFEAFF. CDR3 DNA sequence: TGTGCCAGTAGACCGGGACCTACTTTTGAAGCTTTCTTT.

V usage is TRBV27 and J usage is TRBJ2-3; D not resolved. The CDR3 consists of 14 residues. V was cut by 0 bases and J by 1 base, with 5 bases left in between. Looked up from germline, CDR1 is MNHEY and CDR2 is SMNVEV (reference sequence). CDR3 nucleotides: TGTGCCAGCAGTTTATCGTGGGGCACAGATACGCAGTATTTT. Its protein is CASSLSWGTDTQYF.

By proportion, this clone is medium-sized (0.01 to 0.1%). This CDR3 is also generated by other DNA sequences in the sample. The V gene is TRBV5-5, the J gene TRBJ2-7; no firm D call. This CDR3 is built from 11 residues. V was shortened by 2 bases and J by 6 bases, with 6 bases between the two germline ends. In germline, CDR1 is SGHKS, CDR2 YYEKEE (reference sequence). CDR3 sequence: CASSFLREQYF. The CDR3 DNA is TGTGCCAGCAGCTTCTTACGCGAGCAGTACTTC.

The chain carries TRBV2 and TRBJ2-7, with 9 bases fitting TRBD1. CDR1 and CDR2 from the germline V gene are SNHLY and FYNNEI. The CDR3 totals 15 residues. V shed 4 bases, J shed 4 bases, and the junction held 8 bases outside the gene matches. The CDR3 bases are TGTGCCAGCAGTGTAACTCAGGACAGGGGTTACGAGCAGTACTTC. Protein product: CASSVTQDRGYEQYF. Full variable domain (missing parts from reference TRBV2 and TRBJ2-7): EPEVTQTPSHQVTQMGQEVILRCVPISNHLYFYWYRQILGQKVEFLVSFYNNEISEKSEIFDDQFSVERPDGSNFTLKIRSTKLEDSAMYFCASSVTQDRGYEQYFGPGTRLTVT.

This sequence joins TRBV11-3 and TRBJ2-7; the match to TRBD2 covers 10 bases. J gave up 2 bases and V 5 bases, and 6 bases lay outside the gene matches. CDR1 and CDR2 from the germline V gene are SGHNT and YENEEA. This CDR3 is 15 amino acids long. The CDR3 sequence is CASSLLAGAAYEQYF. Written as DNA, the CDR3 is TGTGCCAGCAGCCTGCTAGCGGGGGCCGCCTACGAGCAGTACTTC.

This chain links TRBV7-2 with TRBJ2-5, with D uncertain. Looked up from germline, CDR1 is SGHTA and CDR2 is FQGNSA. CDR3 length equals 12 residues. Trimming shortened V by 3 bases and J by 5 bases, and 7 bases separated the two germline ends. CDR3 nucleotide sequence: TGTGCCAGCAGCTTTCCTCGGGAGACCCAGTACTTC. Translated, it gives CASSFPRETQYF.

The CDR3 here is CASSYLGSFEAFF. CDR3 coding DNA: TGTGCCAGCAGCTATCTTGGGTCGTTTGAAGCTTTCTTT. The V gene is TRBV11-2, the J gene TRBJ1-1; D uncertain. V dropped 4 bases and J dropped 7 bases, with 13 bases sitting between them. Germline loops: CDR1 SGHAT, CDR2 FQNNGV. This CDR3 comprises 13 residues.

The rearrangement joins TRBV6-6 to TRBJ1-1; TRBD1 might be the D (5 bases). Looked up from germline, CDR1 is MNHNY and CDR2 is SVGAGI (reference sequence). The ends were cut back, 7 bases at V and 6 bases at J, with 12 bases in the middle. This CDR3 has 12 residues. The CDR3 region is CASTEGRPEAFF. The CDR3 nucleotides are TGTGCCAGCACCGAGGGACGGCCTGAAGCTTTCTTT.

A few counts support this clone. This chain links TRBV28 with TRBJ1-4; D is unresolved. The V end lost 6 bases, the J end lost 4 bases, and 12 bases lay between the germline ends. This CDR3 region has 14 residues. Germline V gene lookup returns CDR1 MDHEN and CDR2 SYDVKM. In nucleotides, the CDR3 is TGTGCCAGCAGAAGTAGGGTGATTAATGAAAAACTGTTTTTT. This translates into CASRSRVINEKLFF.

The chain employs TRBV12-5 and TRBJ2-1; D perhaps matches TRBD2 (6 bases). Germline-derived CDR1 and CDR2 are LGHNT and FRNRAP. Trimming left V 5 bases short and J 5 bases short, with 19 bases between. This CDR3 has 16 residues. The CDR3 region has the DNA TGTGCTAGTGGTGCCGAGGACCTGGAGGGAAACAATGAGCAGTTCTTC. Protein: CASGAEDLEGNNEQFF.

A note on this clone: The sample carries other DNA sequences with the same CDR3. V is TRBV11-3 and J is TRBJ2-5; 8 bases map to TRBD2. The CDR3 sequence is 15 residues long. CDR1 and CDR2 from the germline V gene are SGHNT and YENEEA. V was pared by 1 base and J by 1 base, with 2 bases of the junction left unmatched. The CDR3 DNA is TGTGCCAGCAGCTTAGCGGGGGGGAGCCAAGAGACCCAGTACTTC. Protein sequence: CASSLAGGSQETQYF.

This chain links TRBV11-2 with TRBJ2-7; a possible D gene is TRBD2 (5 bases). V was pared by 4 bases and J by 2 bases, with 9 bases between. Per germline, CDR1 SGHAT and CDR2 FQNNGV. The CDR3 is 13 amino acids. CDR3 nucleotides: TGTGCCAGCAGCTATGGACTGGCCTACGAGCAGTACTTC. It is translated as CASSYGLAYEQYF. Complete variable domain (other parts from reference TRBV11-2 and TRBJ2-7): EAGVAQSPRYKIIEKRQSVAFWCNPISGHATLYWYQQILGQGPKLLIQFQNNGVVDDSQLPKDRFSAERLKGVDSTLKIQPAKLEDSAVYLCASSYGLAYEQYFGPGTRLTVT.

The chain combines TRBV19 with TRBJ1-3; D might be TRBD1 (6 bases). Trimming took 7 bases from V and 4 from J, leaving 14 bases between them. This CDR3 has 14 residues. Germline CDR1 is LNHDA and CDR2 is SQIVND (reference sequence). CDR3 sequence reads: CASTVRDTGNTIYF. The CDR3 DNA follows: TGTGCCAGTACCGTCCGGGACACGGGAAACACCATATATTTT.